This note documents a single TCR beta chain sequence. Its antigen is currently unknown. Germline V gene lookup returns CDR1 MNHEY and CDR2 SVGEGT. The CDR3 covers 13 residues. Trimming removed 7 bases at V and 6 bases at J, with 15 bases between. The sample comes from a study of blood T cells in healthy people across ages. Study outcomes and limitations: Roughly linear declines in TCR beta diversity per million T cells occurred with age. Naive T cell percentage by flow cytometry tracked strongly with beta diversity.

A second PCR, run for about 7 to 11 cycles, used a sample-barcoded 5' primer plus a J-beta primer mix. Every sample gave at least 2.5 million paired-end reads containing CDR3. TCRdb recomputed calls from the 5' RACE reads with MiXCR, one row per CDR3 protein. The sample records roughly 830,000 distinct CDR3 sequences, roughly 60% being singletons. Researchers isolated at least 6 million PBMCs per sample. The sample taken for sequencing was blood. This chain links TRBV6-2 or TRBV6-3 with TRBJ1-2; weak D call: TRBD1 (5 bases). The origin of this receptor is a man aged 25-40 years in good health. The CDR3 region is CASNRRGGDGYTF. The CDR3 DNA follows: TGTGCCAGCAACCGACGGGGCGGCGATGGCTACACCTTC.